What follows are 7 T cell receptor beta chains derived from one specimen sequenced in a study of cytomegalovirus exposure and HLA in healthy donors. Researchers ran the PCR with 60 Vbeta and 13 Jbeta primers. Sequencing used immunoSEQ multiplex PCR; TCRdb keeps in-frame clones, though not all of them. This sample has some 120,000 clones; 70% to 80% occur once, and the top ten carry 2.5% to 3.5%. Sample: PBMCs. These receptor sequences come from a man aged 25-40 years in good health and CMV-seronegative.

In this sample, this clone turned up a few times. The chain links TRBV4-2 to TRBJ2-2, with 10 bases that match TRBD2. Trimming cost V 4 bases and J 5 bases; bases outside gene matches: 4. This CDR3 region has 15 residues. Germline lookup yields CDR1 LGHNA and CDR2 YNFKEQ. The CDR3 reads CASSPSGRGTGELFF. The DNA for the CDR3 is TGTGCCAGCAGCCCTAGCGGGAGAGGGACCGGGGAGCTGTTTTTT.

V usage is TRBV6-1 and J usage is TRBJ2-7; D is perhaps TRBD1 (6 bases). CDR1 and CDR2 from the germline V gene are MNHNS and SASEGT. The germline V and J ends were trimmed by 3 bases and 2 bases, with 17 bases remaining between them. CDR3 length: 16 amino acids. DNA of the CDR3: TGTGCCAGCAGTGACCTAACAGGGAGTAGGACCTACGAGCAGTACTTC. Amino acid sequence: CASSDLTGSRTYEQYF.

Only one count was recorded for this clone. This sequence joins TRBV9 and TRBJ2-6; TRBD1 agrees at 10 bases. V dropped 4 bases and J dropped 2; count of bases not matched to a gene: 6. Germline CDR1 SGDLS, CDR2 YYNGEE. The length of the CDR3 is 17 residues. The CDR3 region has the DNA TGTGCCAGCAGCCTGACAGGGGGCGCGGCTGGGGCCAACGTCCTGACTTTC. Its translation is CASSLTGGAAGANVLTF.

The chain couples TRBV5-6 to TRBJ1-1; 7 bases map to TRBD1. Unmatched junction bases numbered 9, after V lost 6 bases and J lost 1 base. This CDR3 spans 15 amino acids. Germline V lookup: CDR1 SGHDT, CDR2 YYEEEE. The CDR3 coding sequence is TGTGCCAGCACCATGGCCGGACAGGAGAACACTGAAGCTTTCTTT. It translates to CASTMAGQENTEAFF.

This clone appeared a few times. CDR3 residues: CAWSSYGQGVWNQPQHF. The CDR3 DNA is TGTGCCTGGAGTTCTTATGGACAGGGAGTATGGAATCAGCCCCAGCATTTT. V usage is TRBV30 and J usage is TRBJ1-5; 8 bases align to TRBD1. The CDR3 runs to 17 residues. In germline, CDR1 is GTSNPN, CDR2 SVGIG (reference sequence). Trimming at V came to 2 bases and at J to 4 bases, leaving 13 bases not matched to a gene.

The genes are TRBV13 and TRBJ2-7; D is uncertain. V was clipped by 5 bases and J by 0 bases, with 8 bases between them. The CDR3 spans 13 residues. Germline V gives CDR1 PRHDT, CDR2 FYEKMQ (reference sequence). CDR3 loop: CASSPVSSYEQYF. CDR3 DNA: TGTGCCAGCAGCCCCGTCAGCTCCTACGAGCAGTACTTC. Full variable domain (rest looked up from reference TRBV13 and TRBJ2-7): AAGVIQSPRHLIKEKRETATLKCYPIPRHDTVYWYQQGPGQDPQFLISFYEKMQSDKGSIPDRFSAQQFSDYHSELNMSSLELGDSALYFCASSPVSSYEQYFGPGTRLTVT.

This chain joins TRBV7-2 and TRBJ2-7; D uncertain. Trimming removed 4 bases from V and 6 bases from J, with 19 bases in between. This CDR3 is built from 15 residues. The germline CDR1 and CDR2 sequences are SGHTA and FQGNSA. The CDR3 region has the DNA TGTGCCAGCAGCTCCCGCCCCCCAGTAGCTGGCGAGCAGTACTTC. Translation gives CASSSRPPVAGEQYF.